Below, 10 T cell receptor beta chains from the same sample are listed, as sequenced in a study of tumor and adjacent non-tumor tissue in lung cancer. No cell sorting was done before RNA was extracted from the tissue. This non-tumor lung sample came from over 3 cm beyond the tumor edge. The library came from three nested PCR rounds adapted from ARM-PCR protocols. From the multiplex PCR reads, TCRdb called clonotypes with MiXCR, one entry per CDR3 protein. The repertoire includes about 110,000 distinct CDR3 sequences, 62% of them detected once, and 15% to 20% sits in the top ten. The specimen was distant non-tumor lung tissue. The receptors were sampled from a man aged 55 to 70 with non-small cell lung cancer.

This clonotype was detected only a few times. The junction does not match germline at one end; this may be a read error. The chain joins TRBV11-2 to TRBJ2-7, with D unclear. CDR3 length equals 14 residues. Germline V gene sequence: CDR1 SGHAT, CDR2 FQNNGV. Here the CDR3 reads CASNTGTRTYEQYF. CDR3 nucleotides: TGTGCCAGCAACACTGGTACTCGCACCTACGAGCAGTACTTT. The variable domain in full, with the rest retrieved from reference TRBV11-2 and TRBJ2-7, is EAGVAQSPRYKIIEKRQSVAFWCNPISGHATLYWYQQILGQGPKLLIQFQNNGVVDDSQLPKDRFSAERLKGVDSTLKIQPAKLEDSAVYLCASNTGTRTYEQYFGPGTRLTVT.

This clonotype was counted at least ten times. The chain joins TRBV6-2 or TRBV6-3 to TRBJ1-5; TRBD1 matches 7 bases. The CDR3 runs 15 residues. Germline lookup yields CDR1 MNHEY and CDR2 SVGEGT. With V trimmed by 6 bases and J by 4 bases, 9 bases remained unmatched. The CDR3 is CASSRRAGGNQPQHF. The CDR3 DNA is TGTGCCAGCAGCCGTCGAGCAGGGGGTAATCAGCCCCAGCATTTT.

This clonotype has at least ten counts. This chain links TRBV12-3 or TRBV12-4 with TRBJ1-5, with D unclear. V lost 6 bases, J lost 7 bases, and 13 bases lay in between. This CDR3 has 13 amino acids. The CDR3 region is CASSYRESQPQHF. CDR3 bases: TGTGCCAGCAGCTACCGGGAGTCCCAGCCCCAGCATTTT.

The chain employs TRBV4-1 and TRBJ2-5, with D tentatively TRBD2 (5 bases). The CDR3 sequence is 14 residues long. The germline gives CDR1 MGHRA, CDR2 YSYEKL. Trimming cost V 8 bases and J 3 bases, with 16 bases left between them. The CDR3 is CASCLRLTEETQYF. The DNA for the CDR3 is TGCGCCAGCTGTCTCCGACTAACGGAAGAGACCCAGTACTTC.

By sample share, this clonotype is medium-sized. The chain has TRBV4-1 and TRBJ1-2; D call uncertain. Trimming shortened V by 1 base and J by 2 bases, and 5 bases separated the two germline ends. The germline V gene has CDR1 MGHRA and CDR2 YSYEKL. This CDR3 comprises 13 residues. In DNA, the CDR3 is TGCGCCAGCAGCCAAGGCCCGAACTATGGCTACACCTTC. It yields the protein CASSQGPNYGYTF.

The chain is built from TRBV11-1 and TRBJ2-6; TRBD1 is a possible D gene (6 bases). V dropped 5 bases and J dropped 14 bases, with 22 bases sitting between them. CDR1 is SGHAT, CDR2 FQDESV, per germline (reference sequence). This CDR3 has 15 amino acids. The CDR3 reads CASSQQGSGAKILTF. The DNA for the CDR3 is TGTGCCAGCAGCCAACAGGGCTCTGGGGCCAAAATCCTGACTTTC.

In its sample, this clonotype was seen a few times. The genes are TRBV7-3 and TRBJ2-1; TRBD2 matches at 9 bases. Germline V gene sequence: CDR1 SGHTA, CDR2 FQGTGA. The CDR3 is made up of 14 amino acids. The ends lost 4 bases at V and 6 bases at J; junction bases unmatched: 4. CDR3 loop: CASSSTSGINEQFF. The CDR3 nucleotides read TGTGCCAGCAGCTCGACTAGCGGAATCAATGAGCAGTTCTTC.

The chain is built from TRBV6-5 and TRBJ2-7, with D possibly being TRBD1 (7 bases). The germline V gene has CDR1 MNHEY and CDR2 SVGAGI. This CDR3 region has 14 residues. V was pared by 4 bases and J by 5 bases, with 15 bases between. Here the CDR3 reads CASSCGTVGNEQYF. The CDR3 DNA is TGTGCCAGCAGTTGCGGGACAGTGGGCAACGAGCAGTACTTC.

The table lists this clonotype with many counts. This chain uses TRBV5-4 with TRBJ2-3; D gene uncertain. Germline values: CDR1 SGHNT, CDR2 YYREEE (reference sequence). This CDR3 has 14 amino acids. Trimming cost V 2 bases and J 3 bases, with 10 bases left between them. CDR3 coding DNA: TGTGCCAGCAGCTTTGCCGGTAATACAGATACGCAGTATTTT. Translating gives CASSFAGNTDTQYF.

This clonotype has only one observation. The junction departs from germline at one end; a sequencing error may be responsible. This chain links TRBV5-6 with TRBJ1-6; D remains unclear. Per germline, CDR1 SGHDT and CDR2 YYEEEE. The CDR3 extends over 15 amino acids. The CDR3 loop reads CSSSVPFTINSPLHF. As DNA, the CDR3 is TGTTCCAGCAGCGTCCCTTTTACGATCAATTCACCCCTCCACTTT.